This note documents a single T cell receptor beta chain sequence. Its target is unknown. These data come from a study of response to subunit inactivated influenza vaccine. The study's findings and limits: T cells newly recruited by each seasonal influenza vaccination are few, the authors suggested.

TCRdb reanalysed the RT-PCR reads using MiXCR and keeps one entry per CDR3 protein. The sample consists of about 780,000 distinct CDR3 sequences, approximately 17% of them appearing once. The CDR3 consists of 18 residues. Germline V lookup: CDR1 SGHRS, CDR2 YFSETQ. Trimming took 3 bases from V and 3 from J, leaving 22 bases between them. This receptor was taken from a man over 45 who received an inactivated influenza vaccine. Sample: PBMCs from blood, taken less than 6 days after vaccination. The chain is built from TRBV5-1 and TRBJ2-1; TRBD2 is a possible D gene (7 bases). DNA for the CDR3: TGCGCCAGCAGCTACGCGGGGACATTAAGCGGGAACTACAATGAGCAGTTCTTC. Its translation: CASSYAGTLSGNYNEQFF.